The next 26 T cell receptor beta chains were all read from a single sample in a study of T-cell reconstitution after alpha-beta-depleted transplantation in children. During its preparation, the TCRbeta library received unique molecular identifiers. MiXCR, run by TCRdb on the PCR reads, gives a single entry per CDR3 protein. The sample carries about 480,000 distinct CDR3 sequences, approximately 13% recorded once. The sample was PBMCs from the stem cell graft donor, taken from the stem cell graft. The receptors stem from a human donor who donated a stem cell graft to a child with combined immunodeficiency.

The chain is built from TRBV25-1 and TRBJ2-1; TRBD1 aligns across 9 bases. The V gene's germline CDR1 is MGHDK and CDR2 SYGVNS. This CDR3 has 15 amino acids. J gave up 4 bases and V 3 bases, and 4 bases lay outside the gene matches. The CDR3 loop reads CASSDRQGEYNEQFF. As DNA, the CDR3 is TGTGCCAGCAGTGATCGACAGGGGGAGTACAATGAGCAGTTCTTC.

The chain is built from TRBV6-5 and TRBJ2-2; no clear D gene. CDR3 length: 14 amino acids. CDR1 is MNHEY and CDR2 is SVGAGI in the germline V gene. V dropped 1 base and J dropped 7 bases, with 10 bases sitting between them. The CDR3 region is CASSYWEANGELFF. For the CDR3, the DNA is TGTGCCAGCAGTTACTGGGAAGCAAACGGGGAGCTGTTTTTT.

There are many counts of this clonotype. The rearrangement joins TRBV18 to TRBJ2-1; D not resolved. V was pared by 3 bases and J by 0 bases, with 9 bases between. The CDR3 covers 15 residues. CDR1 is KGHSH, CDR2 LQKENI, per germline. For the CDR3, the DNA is TGTGCCAGCTCACCGAACCAGGACTCCTACAATGAGCAGTTCTTC. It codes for CASSPNQDSYNEQFF.

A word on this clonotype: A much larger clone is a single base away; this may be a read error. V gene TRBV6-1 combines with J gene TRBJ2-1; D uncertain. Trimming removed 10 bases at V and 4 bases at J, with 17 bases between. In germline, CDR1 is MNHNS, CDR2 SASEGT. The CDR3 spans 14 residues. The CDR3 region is CAIALRYFYNEQFF. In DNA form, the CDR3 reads TGTGCCATCGCCCTCAGGTACTTTTACAATGAGCAGTTCTTC.

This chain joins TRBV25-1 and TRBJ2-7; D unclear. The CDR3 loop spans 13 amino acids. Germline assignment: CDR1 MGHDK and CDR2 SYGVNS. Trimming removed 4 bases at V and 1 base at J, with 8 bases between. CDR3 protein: CASSGRPSYEQYF. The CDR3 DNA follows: TGTGCCAGCAGTGGACGGCCTTCCTACGAGCAGTACTTC.

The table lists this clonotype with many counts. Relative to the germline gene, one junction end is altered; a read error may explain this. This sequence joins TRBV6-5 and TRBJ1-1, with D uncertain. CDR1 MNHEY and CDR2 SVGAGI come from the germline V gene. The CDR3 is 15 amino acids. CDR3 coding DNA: TGTGCCAGCAGTTACTCCGCAGTCATGAACGCTGAAGCTTTCTTT. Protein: CASSYSAVMNAEAFF.

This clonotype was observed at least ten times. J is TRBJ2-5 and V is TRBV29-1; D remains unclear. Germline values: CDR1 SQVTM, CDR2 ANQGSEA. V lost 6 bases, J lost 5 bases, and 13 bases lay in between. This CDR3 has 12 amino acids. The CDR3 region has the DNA TGCAGCGTCCCCCAACGACGGGAGACCCAGTACTTC. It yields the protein CSVPQRRETQYF.

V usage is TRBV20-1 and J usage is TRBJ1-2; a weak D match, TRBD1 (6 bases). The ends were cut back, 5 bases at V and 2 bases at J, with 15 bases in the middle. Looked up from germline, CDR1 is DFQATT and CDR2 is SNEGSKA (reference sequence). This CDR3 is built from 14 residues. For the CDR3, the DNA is TGCAGTGCTCCACAGGGAATAACGAACTATGGCTACACCTTC. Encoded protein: CSAPQGITNYGYTF.

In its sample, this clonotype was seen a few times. CDR3 protein: CASTKHSTVTYDYGYTF. CDR3 in DNA: TGTGCCAGCACCAAACACTCGACAGTAACTTATGACTATGGCTACACCTTC. The chain has TRBV6-2 or TRBV6-3 and TRBJ1-2, with D maybe TRBD1 (5 bases). V lost 7 bases and J 3 bases, leaving 24 bases between the germline ends. This CDR3 is built from 17 residues. Germline V CDR1 and CDR2: MNHEY, SVGEGT.

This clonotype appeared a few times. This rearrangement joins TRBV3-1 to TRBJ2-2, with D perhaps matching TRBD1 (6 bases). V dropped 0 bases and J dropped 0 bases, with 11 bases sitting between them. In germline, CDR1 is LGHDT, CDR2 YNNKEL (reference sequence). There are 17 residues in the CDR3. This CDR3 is CASSQDQWTANTGELFF. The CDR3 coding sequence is TGTGCCAGCAGCCAAGACCAATGGACAGCGAACACCGGGGAGCTGTTTTTT.

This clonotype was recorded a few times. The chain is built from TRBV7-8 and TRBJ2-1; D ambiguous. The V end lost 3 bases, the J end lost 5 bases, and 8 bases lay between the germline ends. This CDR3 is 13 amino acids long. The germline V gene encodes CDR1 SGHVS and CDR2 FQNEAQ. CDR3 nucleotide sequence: TGTGCCAGCAGCTTGAGGCGTAACAATGAGCAGTTCTTC. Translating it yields CASSLRRNNEQFF.

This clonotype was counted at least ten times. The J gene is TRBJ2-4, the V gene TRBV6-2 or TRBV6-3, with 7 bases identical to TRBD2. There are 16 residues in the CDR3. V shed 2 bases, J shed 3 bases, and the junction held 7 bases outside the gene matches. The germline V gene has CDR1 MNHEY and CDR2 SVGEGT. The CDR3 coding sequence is TGTGCCAGCAGTTACGGAGGGAGGGAGGTCAAAAACATTCAGTACTTC. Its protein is CASSYGGREVKNIQYF.

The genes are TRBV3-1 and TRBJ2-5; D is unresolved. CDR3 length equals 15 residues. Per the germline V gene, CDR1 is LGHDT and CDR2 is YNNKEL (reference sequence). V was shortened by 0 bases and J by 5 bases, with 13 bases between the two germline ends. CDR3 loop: CASSQDIRKTETQYF. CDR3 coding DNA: TGTGCCAGCAGCCAAGATATCCGGAAAACTGAGACCCAGTACTTC.

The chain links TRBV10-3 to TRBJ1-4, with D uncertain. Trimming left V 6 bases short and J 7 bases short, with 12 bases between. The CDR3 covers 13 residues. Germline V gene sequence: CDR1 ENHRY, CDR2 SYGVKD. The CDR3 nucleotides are TGTGCCATCAGGATACAAGCAACTGAAAAACTGTTTTTT. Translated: CAIRIQATEKLFF.

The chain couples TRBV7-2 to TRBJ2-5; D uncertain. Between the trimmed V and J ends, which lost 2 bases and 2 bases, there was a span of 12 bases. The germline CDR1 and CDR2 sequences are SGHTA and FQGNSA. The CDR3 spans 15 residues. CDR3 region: CASSLSLGMQETQYF. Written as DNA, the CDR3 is TGTGCCAGCAGCTTAAGTCTAGGGATGCAAGAGACCCAGTACTTC.

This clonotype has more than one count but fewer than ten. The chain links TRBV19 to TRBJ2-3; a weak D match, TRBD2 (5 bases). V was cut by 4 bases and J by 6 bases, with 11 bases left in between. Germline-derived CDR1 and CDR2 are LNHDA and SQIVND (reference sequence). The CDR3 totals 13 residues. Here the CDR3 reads CASSTPTRDTQYF. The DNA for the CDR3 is TGTGCCAGTAGTACCCCTACTAGGGATACGCAGTATTTT. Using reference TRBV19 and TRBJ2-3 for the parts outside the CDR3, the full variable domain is DGGITQSPKYLFRKEGQNVTLSCEQNLNHDAMYWYRQDPGQGLRLIYYSQIVNDFQKGDIAEGYSVSREKKESFPLTVTSAQKNPTAFYLCASSTPTRDTQYFGPGTRLTVL.

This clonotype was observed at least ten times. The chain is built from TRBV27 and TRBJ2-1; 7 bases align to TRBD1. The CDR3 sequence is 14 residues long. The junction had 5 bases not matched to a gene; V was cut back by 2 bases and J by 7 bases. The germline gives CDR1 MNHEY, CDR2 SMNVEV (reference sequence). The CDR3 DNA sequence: TGTGCCAGCAGTTTAAGGGGGCGAAGTAATGAGCAGTTCTTC. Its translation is CASSLRGRSNEQFF.

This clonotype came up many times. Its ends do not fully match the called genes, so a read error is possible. The CDR3: CSAEIGGSTEAFF. CDR3 sequence (DNA): TGCAGCGCTGAAATAGGGGGTAGCACTGAAGCTTTCTTT. The chain combines TRBV29-1 with TRBJ1-1; possibly TRBD1 for D (6 bases). In germline, CDR1 is SQVTM, CDR2 ANQGSEA. The CDR3 is 13 residues long.

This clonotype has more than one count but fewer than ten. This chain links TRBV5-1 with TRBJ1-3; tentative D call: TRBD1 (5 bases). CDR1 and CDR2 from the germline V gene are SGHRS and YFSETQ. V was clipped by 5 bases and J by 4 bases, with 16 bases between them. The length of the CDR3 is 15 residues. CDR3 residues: CASSHVGDGGNTIYF. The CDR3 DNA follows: TGCGCCAGCAGTCACGTAGGGGACGGAGGAAACACCATATATTTT.

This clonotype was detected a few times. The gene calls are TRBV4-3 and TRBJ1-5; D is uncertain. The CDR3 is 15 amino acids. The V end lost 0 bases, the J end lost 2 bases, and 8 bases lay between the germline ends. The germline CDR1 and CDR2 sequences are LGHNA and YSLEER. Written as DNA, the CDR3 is TGCGCCAGCAGCCAAGATTGGCTGGGCAATCAGCCCCAGCATTTT. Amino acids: CASSQDWLGNQPQHF.

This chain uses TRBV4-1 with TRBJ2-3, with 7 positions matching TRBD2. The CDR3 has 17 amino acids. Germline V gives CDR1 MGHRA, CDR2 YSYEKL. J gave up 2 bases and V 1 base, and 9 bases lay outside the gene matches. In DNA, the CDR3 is TGCGCCAGCAGCCAAGGGGTTTTTGGACTAGTCACAGATACGCAGTATTTT. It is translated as CASSQGVFGLVTDTQYF.

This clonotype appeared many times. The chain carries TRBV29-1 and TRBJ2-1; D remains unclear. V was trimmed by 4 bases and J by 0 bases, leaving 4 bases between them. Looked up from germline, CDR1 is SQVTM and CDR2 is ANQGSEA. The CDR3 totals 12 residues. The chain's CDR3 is CSVVSSYNEQFF. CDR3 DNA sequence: TGCAGCGTTGTTAGCTCCTACAATGAGCAGTTCTTC.

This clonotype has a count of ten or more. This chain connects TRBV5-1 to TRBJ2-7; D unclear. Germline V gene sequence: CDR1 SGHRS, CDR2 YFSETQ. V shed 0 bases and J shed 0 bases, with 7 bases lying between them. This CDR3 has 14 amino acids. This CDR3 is CASSLGGDSYEQYF. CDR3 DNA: TGCGCCAGCAGCTTGGGTGGGGACTCCTACGAGCAGTACTTC.

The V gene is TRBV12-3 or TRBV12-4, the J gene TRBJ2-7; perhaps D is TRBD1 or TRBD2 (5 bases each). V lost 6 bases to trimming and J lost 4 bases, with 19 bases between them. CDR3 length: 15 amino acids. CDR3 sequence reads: CASRTDKGSLYEQYF. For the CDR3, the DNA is TGTGCCAGCAGGACGGACAAGGGGAGCTTGTACGAGCAGTACTTC.

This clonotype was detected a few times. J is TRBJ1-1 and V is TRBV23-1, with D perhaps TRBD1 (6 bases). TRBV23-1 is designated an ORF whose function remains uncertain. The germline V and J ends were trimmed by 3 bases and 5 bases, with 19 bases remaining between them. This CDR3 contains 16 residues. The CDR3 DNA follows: TGCGCCAGCAGTCACAATAATCCGACAGGAGGGACTGAAGCTTTCTTT. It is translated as CASSHNNPTGGTEAFF.

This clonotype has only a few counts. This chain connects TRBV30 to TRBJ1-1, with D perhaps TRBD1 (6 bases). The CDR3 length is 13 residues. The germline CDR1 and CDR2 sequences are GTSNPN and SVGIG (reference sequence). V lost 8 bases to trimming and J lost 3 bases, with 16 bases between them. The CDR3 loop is CARDGGQDTEAFF. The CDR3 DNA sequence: TGTGCCCGCGATGGGGGCCAAGACACTGAAGCTTTCTTT. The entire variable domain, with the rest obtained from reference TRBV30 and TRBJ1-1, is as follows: SQTIHQWPATLVQPVGSPLSLECTVEGTSNPNLYWYRQAAGRGLQLLFYSVGIGQISSEVPQNLSASRPQDRQFILSSKKLLLSDSGFYLCARDGGQDTEAFFGQGTRLTVV.